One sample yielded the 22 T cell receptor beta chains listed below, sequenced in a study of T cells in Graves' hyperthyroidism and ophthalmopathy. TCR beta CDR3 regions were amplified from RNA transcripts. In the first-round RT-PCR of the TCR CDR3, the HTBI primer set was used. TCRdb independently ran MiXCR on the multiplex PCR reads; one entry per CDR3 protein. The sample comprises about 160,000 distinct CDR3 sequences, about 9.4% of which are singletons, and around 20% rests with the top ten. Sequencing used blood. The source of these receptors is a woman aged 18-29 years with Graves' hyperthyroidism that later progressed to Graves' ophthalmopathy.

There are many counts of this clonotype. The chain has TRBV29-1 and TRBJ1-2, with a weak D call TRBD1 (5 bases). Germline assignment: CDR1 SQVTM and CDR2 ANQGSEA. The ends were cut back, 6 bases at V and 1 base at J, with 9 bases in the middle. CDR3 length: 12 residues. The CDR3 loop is CSVPGVNYGYTF. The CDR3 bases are TGCAGCGTCCCGGGGGTTAACTATGGCTACACCTTC.

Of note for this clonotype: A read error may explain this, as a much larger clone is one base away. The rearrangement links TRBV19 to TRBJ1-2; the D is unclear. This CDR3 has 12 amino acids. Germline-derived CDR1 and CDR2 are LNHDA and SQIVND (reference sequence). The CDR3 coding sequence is TGTGCGAGTACGTCCAGCCTCTATGGCTTCACCTTC. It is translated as CASTSSLYGFTF.

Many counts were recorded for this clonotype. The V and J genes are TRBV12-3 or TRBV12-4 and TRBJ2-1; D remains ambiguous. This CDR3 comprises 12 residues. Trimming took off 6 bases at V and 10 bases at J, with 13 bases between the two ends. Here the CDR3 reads CASSPVFGEQFF. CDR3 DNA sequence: TGTGCCAGCAGCCCAGTGTTTGGGGAGCAGTTCTTC.

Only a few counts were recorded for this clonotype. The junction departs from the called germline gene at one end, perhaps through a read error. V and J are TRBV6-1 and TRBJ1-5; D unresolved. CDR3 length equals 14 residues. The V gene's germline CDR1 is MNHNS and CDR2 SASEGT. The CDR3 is CTSSRLYSNQPQHF. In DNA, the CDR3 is TGTACCAGCAGTCGATTGTATAGCAATCAGCCCCAGCATTTT.

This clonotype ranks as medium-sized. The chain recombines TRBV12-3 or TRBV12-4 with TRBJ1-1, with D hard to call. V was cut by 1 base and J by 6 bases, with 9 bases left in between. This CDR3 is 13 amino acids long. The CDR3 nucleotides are TGTGCCAGCAGTTTAGTTCTCCGGGCTGAAGCTTTCTTT. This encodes CASSLVLRAEAFF.

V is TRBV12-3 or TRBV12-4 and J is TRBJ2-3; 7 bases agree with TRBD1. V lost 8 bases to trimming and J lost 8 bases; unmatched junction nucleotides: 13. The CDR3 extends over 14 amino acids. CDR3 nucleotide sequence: TGTGCCAGCCAGGGGACAGCGAACTTAGGTACGCAGTATTTT. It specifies CASQGTANLGTQYF.

This CDR3 reads CATRGRDTEAFF. The DNA for the CDR3 is TGTGCCACTCGGGGGAGGGACACTGAAGCTTTCTTT. This chain uses TRBV10-3 with TRBJ1-1; a possible D gene is TRBD1 (5 bases). The CDR3 runs to 12 residues. The V gene's germline CDR1 is ENHRY and CDR2 SYGVKD. V was trimmed by 10 bases and J by 3 bases, leaving 12 bases between them.

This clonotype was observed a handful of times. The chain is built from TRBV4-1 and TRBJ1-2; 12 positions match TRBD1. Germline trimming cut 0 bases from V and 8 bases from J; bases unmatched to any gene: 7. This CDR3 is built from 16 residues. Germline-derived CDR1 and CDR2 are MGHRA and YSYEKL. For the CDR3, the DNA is TGCGCCAGCAGCCAAGAGTCGCGGGACAGGGGGCAGGGCTACACCTTC. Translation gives CASSQESRDRGQGYTF.

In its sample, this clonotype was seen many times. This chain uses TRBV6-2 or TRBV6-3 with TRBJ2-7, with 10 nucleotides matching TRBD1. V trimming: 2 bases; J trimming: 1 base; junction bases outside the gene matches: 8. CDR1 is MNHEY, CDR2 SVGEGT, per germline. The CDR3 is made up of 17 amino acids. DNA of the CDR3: TGTGCCAGCAGTTACAGGGGACAGGGGTGGTGGTCCTACGAGCAGTACTTC. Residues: CASSYRGQGWWSYEQYF.

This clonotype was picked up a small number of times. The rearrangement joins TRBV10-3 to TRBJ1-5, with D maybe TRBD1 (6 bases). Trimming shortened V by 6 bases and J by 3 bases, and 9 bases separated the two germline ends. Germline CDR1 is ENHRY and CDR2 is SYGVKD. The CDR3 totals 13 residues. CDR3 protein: CAISRDINQPQHF. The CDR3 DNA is TGTGCCATCAGCCGGGACATCAATCAGCCCCAGCATTTT.

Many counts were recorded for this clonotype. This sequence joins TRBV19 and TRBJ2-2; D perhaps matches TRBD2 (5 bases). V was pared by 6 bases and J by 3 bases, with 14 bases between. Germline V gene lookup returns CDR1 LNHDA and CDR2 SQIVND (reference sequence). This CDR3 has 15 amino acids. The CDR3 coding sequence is TGTGCCAGTAGCCGACTGAGGGCCGACACCGGGGAGCTGTTTTTT. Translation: CASSRLRADTGELFF.

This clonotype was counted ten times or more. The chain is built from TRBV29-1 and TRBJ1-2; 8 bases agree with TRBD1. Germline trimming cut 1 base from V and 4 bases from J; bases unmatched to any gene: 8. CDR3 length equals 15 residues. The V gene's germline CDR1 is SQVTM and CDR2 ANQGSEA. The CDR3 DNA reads TGCAGCGTTGAAGGGGTAGGACAGGGTTTCTATGGCTACACCTTC. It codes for CSVEGVGQGFYGYTF.

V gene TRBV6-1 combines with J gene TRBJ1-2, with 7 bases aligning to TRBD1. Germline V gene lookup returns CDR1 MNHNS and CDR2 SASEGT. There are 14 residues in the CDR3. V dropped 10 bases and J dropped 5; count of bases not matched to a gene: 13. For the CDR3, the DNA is TGTGCCACCTCGATGCATAGGACAGGTTATGGCTACACCTTC. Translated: CATSMHRTGYGYTF.

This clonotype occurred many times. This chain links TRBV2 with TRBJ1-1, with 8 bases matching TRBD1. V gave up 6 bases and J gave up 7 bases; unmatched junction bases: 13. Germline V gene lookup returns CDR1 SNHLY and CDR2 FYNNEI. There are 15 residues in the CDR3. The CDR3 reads CASSLSSGTGFEAFF. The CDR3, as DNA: TGTGCCAGCAGCCTAAGCTCCGGGACAGGTTTTGAAGCTTTCTTT.

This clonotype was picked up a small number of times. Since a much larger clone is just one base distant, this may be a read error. In DNA form, the CDR3 reads TGTGCCTACATCCAGGGAAGTGGGACTGAAGCTTTCTTT. Amino acid sequence: CAYIQGSGTEAFF. The genes are TRBV30 and TRBJ1-1; tentative D call: TRBD1 (5 bases). The ends were cut back, 7 bases at V and 5 bases at J, with 17 bases in the middle. This CDR3 is 13 amino acids long. Germline V gene lookup returns CDR1 GTSNPN and CDR2 SVGIG (reference sequence).

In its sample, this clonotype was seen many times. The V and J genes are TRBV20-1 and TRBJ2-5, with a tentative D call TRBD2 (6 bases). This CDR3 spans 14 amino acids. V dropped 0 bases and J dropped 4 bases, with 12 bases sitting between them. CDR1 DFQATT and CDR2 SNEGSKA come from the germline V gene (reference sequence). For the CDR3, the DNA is TGCAGTGCTAGAGACGTGGGGACTGGAGAGACCCAGTACTTC. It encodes CSARDVGTGETQYF.

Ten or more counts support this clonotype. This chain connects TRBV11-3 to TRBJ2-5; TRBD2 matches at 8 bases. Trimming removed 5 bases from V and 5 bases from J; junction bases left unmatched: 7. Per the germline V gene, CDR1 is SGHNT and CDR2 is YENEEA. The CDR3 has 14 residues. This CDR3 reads CASSHGGATETQYF. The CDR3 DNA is TGTGCCAGCAGCCACGGGGGGGCAACGGAGACCCAGTACTTC.

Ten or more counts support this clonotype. CDR3 bases: TGTGCCAGCAGTTCGGATAGGACAGGAATTCTAAGTGGCTATGGCTACACCTTC. Its translation is CASSSDRTGILSGYGYTF. This chain connects TRBV6-1 to TRBJ1-2, with TRBD1 identical over 7 bases. V shed 5 bases and J 4 bases; nucleotides not matched to a gene: 19. The CDR3 has 18 amino acids. Germline-derived CDR1 and CDR2 are MNHNS and SASEGT.

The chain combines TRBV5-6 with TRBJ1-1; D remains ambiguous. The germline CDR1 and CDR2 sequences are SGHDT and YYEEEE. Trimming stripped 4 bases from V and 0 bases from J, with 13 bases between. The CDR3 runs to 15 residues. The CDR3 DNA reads TGTGCCAGCAGCCAAAGACAAAGAATGAACACTGAAGCTTTCTTT. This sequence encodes CASSQRQRMNTEAFF.

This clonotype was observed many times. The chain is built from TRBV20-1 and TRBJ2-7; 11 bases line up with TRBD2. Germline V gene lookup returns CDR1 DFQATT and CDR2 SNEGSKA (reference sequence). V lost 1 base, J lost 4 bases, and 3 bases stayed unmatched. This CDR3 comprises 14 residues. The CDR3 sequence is CSARVPSGGYEQYF. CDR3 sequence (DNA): TGCAGTGCTAGAGTCCCTAGCGGGGGGTACGAGCAGTACTTC.

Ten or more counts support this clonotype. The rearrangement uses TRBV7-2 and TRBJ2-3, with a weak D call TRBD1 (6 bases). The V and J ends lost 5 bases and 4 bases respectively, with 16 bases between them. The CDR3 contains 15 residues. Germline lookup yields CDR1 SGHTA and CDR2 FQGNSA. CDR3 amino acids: CASSPHSKGADTQYF. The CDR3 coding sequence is TGTGCCAGCAGCCCCCATTCCAAGGGGGCAGATACGCAGTATTTT.

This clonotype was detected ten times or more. The CDR3 spells CASSEELDSTDTQYF. In DNA form, the CDR3 reads TGTGCCAGCAGTGAAGAACTAGACTCCACAGATACGCAGTATTTT. The rearrangement joins TRBV6-4 to TRBJ2-3; D might be TRBD2 (5 bases). V lost 3 bases and J lost 2, with 12 bases in between. The CDR3 spans 15 residues. Looked up from germline, CDR1 is MRHNA and CDR2 is SNTAGT.